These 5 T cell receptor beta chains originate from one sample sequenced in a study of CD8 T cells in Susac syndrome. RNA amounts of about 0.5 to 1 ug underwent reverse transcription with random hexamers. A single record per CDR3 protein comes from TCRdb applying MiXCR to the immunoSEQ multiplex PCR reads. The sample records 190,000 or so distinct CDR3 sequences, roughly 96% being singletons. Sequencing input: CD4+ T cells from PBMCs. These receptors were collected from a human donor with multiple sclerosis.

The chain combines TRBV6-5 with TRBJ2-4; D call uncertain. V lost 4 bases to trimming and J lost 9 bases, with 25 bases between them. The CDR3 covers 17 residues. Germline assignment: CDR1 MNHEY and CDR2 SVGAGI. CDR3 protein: CASSSSGRNHPLGIQYF. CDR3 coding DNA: TGTGCCAGCAGTTCCTCGGGTAGAAACCACCCCTTGGGCATTCAGTACTTC.

CDR3: CASSLQGSYNEQFF. In DNA, the CDR3 is TGTGCCAGCAGCTTACAGGGTTCCTACAATGAGCAGTTCTTC. J is TRBJ2-1 and V is TRBV7-9, with D perhaps matching TRBD1 (5 bases). The CDR3 runs 14 residues. V was pared by 2 bases and J by 1 base, with 6 bases between. Per the germline V gene, CDR1 is SEHNR and CDR2 is FQNEAQ (reference sequence).

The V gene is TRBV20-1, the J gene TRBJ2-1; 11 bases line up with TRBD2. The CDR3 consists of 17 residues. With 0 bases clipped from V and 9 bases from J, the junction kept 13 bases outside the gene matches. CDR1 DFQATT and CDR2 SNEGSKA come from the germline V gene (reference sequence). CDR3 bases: TGCAGTGCTAGAGATCCGGGTTTAGCGGGGGGGCCGGGTGAGCAGTTCTTC. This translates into CSARDPGLAGGPGEQFF.

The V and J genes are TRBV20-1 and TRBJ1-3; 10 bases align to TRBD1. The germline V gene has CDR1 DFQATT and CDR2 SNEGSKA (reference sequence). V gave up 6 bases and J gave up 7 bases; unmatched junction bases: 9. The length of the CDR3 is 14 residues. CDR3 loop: CSAPTRTGGNTIYF. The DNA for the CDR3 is TGCAGTGCCCCTACCAGGACAGGGGGGAACACCATATATTTT.

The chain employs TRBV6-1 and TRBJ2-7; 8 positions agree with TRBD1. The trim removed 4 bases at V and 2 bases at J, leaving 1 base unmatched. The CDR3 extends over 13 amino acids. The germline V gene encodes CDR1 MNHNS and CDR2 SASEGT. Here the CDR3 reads CASSGQGTYEQYF. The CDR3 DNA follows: TGTGCCAGCAGTGGACAGGGGACCTACGAGCAGTACTTC.